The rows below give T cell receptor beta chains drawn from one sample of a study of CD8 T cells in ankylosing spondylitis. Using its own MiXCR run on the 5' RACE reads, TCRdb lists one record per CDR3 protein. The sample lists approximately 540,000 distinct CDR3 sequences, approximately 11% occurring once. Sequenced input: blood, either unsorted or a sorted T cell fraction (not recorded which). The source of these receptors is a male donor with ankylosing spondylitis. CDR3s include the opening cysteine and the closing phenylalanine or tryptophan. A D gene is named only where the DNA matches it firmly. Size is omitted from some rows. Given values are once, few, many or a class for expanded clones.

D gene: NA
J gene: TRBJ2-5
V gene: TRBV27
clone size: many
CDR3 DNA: TGTGCCAGCAGTTTTTCAAGGGCCGCAGAGACCCAGTACTTC
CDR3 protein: CASSFSRAAETQYF

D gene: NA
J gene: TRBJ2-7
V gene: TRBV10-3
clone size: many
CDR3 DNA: TGTGCCATCAGTGAGTCGTCGGCTGGGTTGGGGGAGCAGTACTTC
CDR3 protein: CAISESSAGLGEQYF

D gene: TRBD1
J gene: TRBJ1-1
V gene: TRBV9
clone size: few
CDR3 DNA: TGTGCCAGCAGCGGATTCGGGACAGGGTTGAACACTGAAGCTTTCTTT
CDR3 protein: CASSGFGTGLNTEAFF

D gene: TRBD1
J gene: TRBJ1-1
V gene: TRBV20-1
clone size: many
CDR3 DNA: TGCAGTGCTCAACAGACAGGGAGAGCTGAAGCTTTCTTT
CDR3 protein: CSAQQTGRAEAFF

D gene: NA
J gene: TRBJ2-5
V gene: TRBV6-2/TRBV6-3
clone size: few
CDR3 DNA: TGTGCCAGCAAGCCAGTGGGCGGGGTCCAAGAGACCCAGTACTTC
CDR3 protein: CASKPVGGVQETQYF

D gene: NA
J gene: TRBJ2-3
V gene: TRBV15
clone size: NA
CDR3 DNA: TGTGCCACCAGCAGAGACTACACAGATACGCAGTATTTT
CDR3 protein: CATSRDYTDTQYF

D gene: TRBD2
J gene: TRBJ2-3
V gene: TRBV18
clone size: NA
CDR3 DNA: TGTGCCAGCTCACGAGCGGGAGCTCCTGTGGATACGCAGTATTTT
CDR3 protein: CASSRAGAPVDTQYF

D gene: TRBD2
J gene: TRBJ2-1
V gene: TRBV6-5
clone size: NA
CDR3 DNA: TGTGCCAGCAGTTTGAACCTGGGGACGGGAGGGTACAATGAGCAGTTCTTC
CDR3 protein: CASSLNLGTGGYNEQFF

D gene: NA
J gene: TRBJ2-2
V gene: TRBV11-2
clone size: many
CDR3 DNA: TGTGCCAGCAGCCCACTTGGTGCAGCGGAGGGGACCGGGGAGCTGTTTTTT
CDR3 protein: CASSPLGAAEGTGELFF

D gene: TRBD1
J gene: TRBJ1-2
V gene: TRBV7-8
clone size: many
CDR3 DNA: TGTGCCAGCAGCTTATACTCGGGACAGGGAAACTATGGCTACACCTTC
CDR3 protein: CASSLYSGQGNYGYTF

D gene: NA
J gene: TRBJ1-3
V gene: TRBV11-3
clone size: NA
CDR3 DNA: TGTGCCAGCAGCTACGAATCAAGCTCTGGAAACACCATATATTTT
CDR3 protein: CASSYESSSGNTIYF

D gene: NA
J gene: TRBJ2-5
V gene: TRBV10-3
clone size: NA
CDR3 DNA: TGTGCCATCAGGACAGAGGGCATGGAGACCCAGTACTTC
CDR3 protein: CAIRTEGMETQYF

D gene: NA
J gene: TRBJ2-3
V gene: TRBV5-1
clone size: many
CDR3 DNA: TGCGCCAGCAGCCTTATTGGTGGGGCCGGCACAGATACGCAGTATTTT
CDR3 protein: CASSLIGGAGTDTQYF